This T cell receptor beta chain was identified in a study of cytomegalovirus exposure and HLA in healthy donors. Whole-study context: In terms of ancestry, the Caucasian-associated cluster contained roughly 81% of the approximately 430 genotyped donors.

On this clone itself: The antigen remains undetermined.

The length of the CDR3 is 16 residues. Losses at the gene ends were 6 bases for V and 3 bases for J; bases not matched to a gene: 11. From germline, CDR1 is MNHEY and CDR2 SMNVEV (reference sequence). Researchers ran the PCR with 60 Vbeta and 13 Jbeta primers. TCRdb keeps only in-frame clones here, not all; method: immunoSEQ multiplex PCR. This table has about 160,000 clones, roughly 84% appearing once. General study points: Association of a missense DCLRE1C variant with TCR beta V- and J-gene trimming was reported in a later analysis. It was reportedly the case that the classifier diagnosed cytomegalovirus status with high specificity and sensitivity.

The chain combines TRBV27 with TRBJ2-7; 10 bases are a match to TRBD2. The specimen sequenced was PBMCs. The clonotype originates from a boy younger than 10 in good health and CMV-seronegative. Written as DNA, the CDR3 is TGTGCCAGCAGGCTCAGCGGGGGGGCCCCCGTCTACGAGCAGTACTTC. Its protein product is CASRLSGGAPVYEQYF.